This T cell receptor beta chain was observed in a study of blood T cell repertoires in COVID-19. Overall study: In each case, the material was cDNA or gDNA derived from T cells, B-cell-depleted T cells, or PBMCs.

TCRdb's copy holds only in-frame clones and misses some; the assay was immunoSEQ multiplex PCR. This table holds about 230,000 clones, 70% to 90% found once. Participants' reported clinical history set cohort assignment. The source of this sequence is a woman in her forties or fifties in a cohort exposed to, infected with or recovered from COVID-19 (not recorded which). What was sequenced was PBMCs or T cells enriched from blood (not recorded which).

This chain's CDR3 is CASSLTQGSEAFF. The CDR3 coding sequence is TGTGCCAGCAGTTTGACACAGGGCTCTGAAGCTTTCTTT. The chain carries TRBV28 and TRBJ1-1; D may be TRBD1 (6 bases). Germline V gene sequence: CDR1 MDHEN, CDR2 SYDVKM. The CDR3 consists of 13 residues. Trimming pared 3 bases from V and 6 bases from J, leaving 11 bases between.